This TCR beta chain appears in the sequencing data of a study of T-cell reconstitution after alpha-beta-depleted transplantation in children. General study points: Surviving recipient T cells and thymic progenitors accounted for the high day-60 TCRbeta diversity observed in some patients. Several hundred expanded graft clones reportedly gave rise to the alpha-beta T cells present about two months after transplant. It was newly produced T cells that mostly accounted for T-cell counts and diversity one year after transplant.

The germline V and J ends were trimmed by 3 bases and 3 bases, with 12 bases remaining between them. This CDR3 contains 14 residues. From germline, CDR1 is KGHSH and CDR2 LQKENI. Researchers prepared the TCRbeta library using unique molecular identifiers, the study reports. TCRdb recomputed calls from the PCR reads with MiXCR, one row per CDR3 protein. There are 250,000 to 300,000 distinct CDR3 sequences in the sample; 6% to 10% occur only once, and around 9.8% lies in the top ten. This clonotype has more than one count but fewer than ten. What it binds is unknown. The sample in question was peripheral blood, obtained 360 days after TCRalphabeta/CD19-depleted stem cell transplant. The clonotype was recovered from a female patient aged 2-15 years who had a stem cell transplant for Fanconi anemia, so the T cells may come from the graft donor. The chain uses TRBV18 and TRBJ2-7; possible D gene TRBD1, 6 bases. The CDR3 DNA sequence: TGTGCCAGCTCACCTTCCCAGGGGATCTACGAGCAGTACTTC. Protein product: CASSPSQGIYEQYF.